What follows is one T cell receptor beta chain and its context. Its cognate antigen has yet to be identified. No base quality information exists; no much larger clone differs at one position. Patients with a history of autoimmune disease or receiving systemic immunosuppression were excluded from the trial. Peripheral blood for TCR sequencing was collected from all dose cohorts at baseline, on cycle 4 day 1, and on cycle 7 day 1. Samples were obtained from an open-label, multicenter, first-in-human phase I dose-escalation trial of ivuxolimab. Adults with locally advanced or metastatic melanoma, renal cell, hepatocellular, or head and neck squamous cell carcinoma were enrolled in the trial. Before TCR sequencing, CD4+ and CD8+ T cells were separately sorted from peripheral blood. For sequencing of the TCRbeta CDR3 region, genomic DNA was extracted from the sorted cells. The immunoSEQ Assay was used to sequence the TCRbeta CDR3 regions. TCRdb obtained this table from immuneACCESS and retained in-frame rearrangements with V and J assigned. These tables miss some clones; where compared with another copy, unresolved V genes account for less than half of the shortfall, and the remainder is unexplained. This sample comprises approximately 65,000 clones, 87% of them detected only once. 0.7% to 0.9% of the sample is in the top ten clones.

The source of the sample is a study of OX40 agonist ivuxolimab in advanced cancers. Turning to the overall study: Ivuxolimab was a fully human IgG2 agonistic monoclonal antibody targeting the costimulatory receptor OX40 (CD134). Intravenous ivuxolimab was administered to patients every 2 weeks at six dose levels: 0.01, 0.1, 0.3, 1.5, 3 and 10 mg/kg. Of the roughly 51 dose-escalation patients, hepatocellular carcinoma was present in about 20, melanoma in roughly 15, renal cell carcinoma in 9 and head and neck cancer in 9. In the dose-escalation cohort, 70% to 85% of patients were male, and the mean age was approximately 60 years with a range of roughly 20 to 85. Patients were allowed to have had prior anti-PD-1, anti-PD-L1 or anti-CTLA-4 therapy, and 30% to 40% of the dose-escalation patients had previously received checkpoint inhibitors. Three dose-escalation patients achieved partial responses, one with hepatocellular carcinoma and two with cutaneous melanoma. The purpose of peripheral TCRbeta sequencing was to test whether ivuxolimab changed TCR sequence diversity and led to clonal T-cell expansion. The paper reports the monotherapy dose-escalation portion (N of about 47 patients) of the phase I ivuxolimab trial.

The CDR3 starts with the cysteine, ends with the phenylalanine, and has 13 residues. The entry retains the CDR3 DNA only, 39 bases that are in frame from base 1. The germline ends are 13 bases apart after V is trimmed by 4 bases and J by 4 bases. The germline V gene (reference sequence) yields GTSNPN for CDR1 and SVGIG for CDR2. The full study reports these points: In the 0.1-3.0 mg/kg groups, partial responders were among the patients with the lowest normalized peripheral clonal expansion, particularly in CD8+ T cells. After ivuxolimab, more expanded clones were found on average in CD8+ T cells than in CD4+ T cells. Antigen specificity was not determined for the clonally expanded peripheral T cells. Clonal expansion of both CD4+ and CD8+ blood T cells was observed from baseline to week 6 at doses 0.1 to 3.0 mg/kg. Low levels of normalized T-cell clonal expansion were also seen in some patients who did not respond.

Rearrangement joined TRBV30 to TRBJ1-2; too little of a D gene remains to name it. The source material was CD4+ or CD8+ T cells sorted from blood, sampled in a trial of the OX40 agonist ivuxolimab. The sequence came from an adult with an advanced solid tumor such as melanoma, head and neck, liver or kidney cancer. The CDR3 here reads CAWKATRLYGYTF. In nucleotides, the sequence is TGTGCCTGGAAGGCGACTCGACTCTATGGCTACACCTTC. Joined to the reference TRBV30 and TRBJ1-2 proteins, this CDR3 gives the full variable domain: SQTIHQWPATLVQPVGSPLSLECTVEGTSNPNLYWYRQAAGRGLQLLFYSVGIGQISSEVPQNLSASRPQDRQFILSSKKLLLSDSGFYLCAWKATRLYGYTFGSGTRLTVV.